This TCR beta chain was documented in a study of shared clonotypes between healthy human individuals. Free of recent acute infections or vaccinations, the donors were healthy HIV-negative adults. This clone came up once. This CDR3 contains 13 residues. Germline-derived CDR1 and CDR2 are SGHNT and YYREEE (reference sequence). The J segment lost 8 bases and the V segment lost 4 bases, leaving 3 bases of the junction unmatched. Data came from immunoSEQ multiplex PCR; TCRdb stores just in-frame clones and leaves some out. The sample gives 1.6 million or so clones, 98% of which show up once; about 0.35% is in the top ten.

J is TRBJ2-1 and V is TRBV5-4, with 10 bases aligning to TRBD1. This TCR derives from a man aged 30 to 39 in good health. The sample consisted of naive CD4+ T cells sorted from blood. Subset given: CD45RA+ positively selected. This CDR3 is CASSIGTGDEQFF. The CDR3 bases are TGTGCCAGCAGCATCGGGACAGGGGATGAGCAGTTCTTC.